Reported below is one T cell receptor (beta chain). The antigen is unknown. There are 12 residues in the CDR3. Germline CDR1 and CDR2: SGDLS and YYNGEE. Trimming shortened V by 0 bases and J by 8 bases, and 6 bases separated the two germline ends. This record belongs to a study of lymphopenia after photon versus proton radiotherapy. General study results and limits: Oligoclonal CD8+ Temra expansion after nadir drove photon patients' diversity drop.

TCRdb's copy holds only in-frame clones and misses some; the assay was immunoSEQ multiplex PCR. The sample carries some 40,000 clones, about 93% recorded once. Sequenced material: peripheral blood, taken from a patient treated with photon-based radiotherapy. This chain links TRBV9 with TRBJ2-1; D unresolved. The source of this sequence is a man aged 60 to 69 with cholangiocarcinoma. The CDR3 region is CASSVGAYEQFF. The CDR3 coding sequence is TGTGCCAGCAGCGTAGGCGCGTATGAGCAGTTCTTC.